Presented here are 18 T cell receptor beta chains from one specimen sequenced in a study of CD8 T cells in ankylosing spondylitis. TCRdb reanalysed the 5' RACE reads using MiXCR and keeps one entry per CDR3 protein. The table has approximately 100,000 distinct CDR3 sequences, 24% seen once; the top ten hold about 12%. Source material: synovial fluid, either unsorted or a sorted T cell fraction (not recorded which). These receptors all stem from a male donor with ankylosing spondylitis.

This clonotype was counted between two and nine times. The chain is built from TRBV6-2 or TRBV6-3 and TRBJ2-3; D could derive from TRBD1 or TRBD2 (6 bases each). Trimming removed 8 bases at V and 9 bases at J, with 18 bases between. The CDR3 totals 13 residues. Germline V CDR1 and CDR2: MNHEY, SVGEGT. The CDR3 sequence is CASAQGGRPTQYF. For the CDR3, the DNA is TGTGCCAGCGCCCAAGGGGGGAGGCCAACGCAGTATTTT.

The chain recombines TRBV29-1 with TRBJ2-2, with D perhaps matching TRBD2 (5 bases). Germline CDR1 SQVTM, CDR2 ANQGSEA. V was shortened by 3 bases and J by 6 bases, with 17 bases between the two germline ends. There are 15 residues in the CDR3. The CDR3 is CSVEGSLEEAGELFF. CDR3 DNA: TGCAGCGTTGAGGGCTCACTAGAAGAGGCCGGGGAGCTGTTTTTT.

The genes are TRBV24-1 and TRBJ2-3; D might be TRBD2 (6 bases). CDR1 and CDR2 from the germline V gene are KGHDR and SFDVKD. The V end was cut by 7 bases, the J end by 9 bases, with 10 bases between. The CDR3 extends over 11 amino acids. As DNA, the CDR3 is TGTGCCACCAGAGCGCGGGACACGCAGTATTTT. It is translated as CATRARDTQYF.

This clonotype was recorded at least ten times. The chain has TRBV7-2 and TRBJ2-7, with D perhaps matching TRBD1 (6 bases). The CDR3 length is 13 residues. Trimming pared 1 base from V and 12 bases from J, leaving 16 bases between. Germline V lookup: CDR1 SGHTA, CDR2 FQGNSA. CDR3 in DNA: TGTGCCAGCAGCTTAGACGACAGGACCCCGCTGTACGTC. This encodes CASSLDDRTPLYV.

This clonotype was found a few times. The CDR3 DNA reads TGTGCCACCAGTGAAGACAGGGCTCAAAACACCGGGGAGCTGTTTTTT. This gives the protein CATSEDRAQNTGELFF. The chain links TRBV24-1 to TRBJ2-2; 7 nucleotides agree with TRBD1. Germline CDR1 reads KGHDR; CDR2 reads SFDVKD. CDR3 length equals 16 residues. V was pared by 4 bases and J by 2 bases, with 6 bases of the junction left unmatched.

This clonotype was seen only a few times. The rearrangement joins TRBV5-1 to TRBJ2-1, with 12 bases lining up with TRBD2. The CDR3 spans 15 residues. Germline V gene data show CDR1 as SGHRS and CDR2 as YFSETQ. V lost 3 bases, J lost 5 bases, and 3 bases stayed unmatched. CDR3 region: CASSYRTSGDNEQFF. Here the CDR3 DNA reads TGCGCCAGCAGCTACCGGACTAGCGGGGACAATGAGCAGTTCTTC.

The chain employs TRBV6-1 and TRBJ1-6; no reliable D call. The CDR3 spans 15 residues. Germline CDR1 MNHNS, CDR2 SASEGT. Trimming stripped 6 bases from V and 8 bases from J, with 17 bases between. CDR3 DNA sequence: TGTGCCAGCAGCACGGCTGGAGGAGGTTATTCACCCCTCCACTTT. Amino acids: CASSTAGGGYSPLHF.

The chain combines TRBV5-1 with TRBJ2-4; 10 bases match TRBD1. The trim removed 3 bases at V and 8 bases at J, leaving 11 bases unmatched. This CDR3 comprises 16 residues. Germline assignment: CDR1 SGHRS and CDR2 YFSETQ. This CDR3 is CASSSYGGTGVDIQYF. The CDR3 DNA reads TGCGCCAGCAGCTCCTATGGTGGGACAGGGGTAGACATTCAGTACTTC.

This clonotype was observed a handful of times. V and J are TRBV20-1 and TRBJ2-3; no clear D gene. Germline V CDR1 and CDR2: DFQATT, SNEGSKA (reference sequence). The CDR3 has 11 residues. The germline V and J ends were trimmed by 3 bases and 5 bases, with 6 bases remaining between them. The DNA of the CDR3 is TGCAGTGCTAGCTGGGAAGATACGCAGTATTTT. It translates to CSASWEDTQYF.

The rearrangement joins TRBV7-9 to TRBJ2-5; a possible D gene is TRBD2 (6 bases). The germline CDR1 and CDR2 sequences are SEHNR and FQNEAQ (reference sequence). Deletions cut 6 bases from V and 3 bases from J, with 14 bases between. CDR3 size: 14 residues. The CDR3 loop reads CASSWSGRKETQYF. The CDR3 nucleotides are TGTGCCAGCAGTTGGTCAGGGAGGAAAGAGACCCAGTACTTC.

This chain links TRBV12-3 or TRBV12-4 with TRBJ2-1, with D perhaps TRBD2 (6 bases). Trimming removed 1 base at V and 5 bases at J, with 15 bases between. The CDR3 totals 16 residues. The CDR3 loop is CASSLVRGYGDNEQFF. CDR3 coding DNA: TGTGCCAGCAGTTTAGTACGGGGGTATGGGGACAATGAGCAGTTCTTC.

This clonotype has only one observation. The chain combines TRBV6-1 with TRBJ1-6; D not certain. V dropped 3 bases and J dropped 7 bases, with 7 bases sitting between them. Germline CDR1 is MNHNS and CDR2 is SASEGT. This CDR3 is built from 13 residues. CDR3 nucleotides: TGTGCCAGCAGTGACGTTTGGAATTCACCCCTCCACTTT. Amino acid sequence: CASSDVWNSPLHF.

This clonotype was detected ten times or more. The chain recombines TRBV20-1 with TRBJ1-1; 7 nucleotides align to TRBD1. The CDR3 totals 15 residues. V lost 6 bases and J lost 3; bases outside the gene matches: 13. Germline lookup yields CDR1 DFQATT and CDR2 SNEGSKA (reference sequence). The CDR3 DNA reads as TGCAGTGCCCATAGAACAGGGGCGGCGGACACTGAAGCTTTCTTT. Residues: CSAHRTGAADTEAFF.

The CDR3 sequence: CASSQDLNQPQHF. CDR3 nucleotide sequence: TGTGCCAGCAGCCAAGATCTCAATCAGCCCCAGCATTTT. The chain employs TRBV3-1 and TRBJ1-5; D unresolved. The V gene lost 0 bases and the J gene lost 3 bases, with 3 bases spanning the gap. CDR1 LGHDT and CDR2 YNNKEL come from the germline V gene (reference sequence). There are 13 residues in the CDR3.

This sequence joins TRBV27 and TRBJ1-2; D may be TRBD1 (5 bases). Between the trimmed V and J ends, which lost 2 bases and 7 bases, there was a span of 14 bases. The CDR3 contains 14 residues. CDR1 and CDR2 (germline): MNHEY, SMNVEV (reference sequence). CDR3 coding DNA: TGTGCCAGCAGTTTACTTCAAGGGGATGGTGGCTACACCTTC. Translating gives CASSLLQGDGGYTF.

This clonotype was seen at least ten times. CDR3 in DNA: TGTGCCAGCAGCCCCCGGGAGCGGTACACCGGGGAGCTGTTTTTT. Protein product: CASSPRERYTGELFF. The rearrangement uses TRBV7-6 and TRBJ2-2, with a tentative D call TRBD2 (6 bases). CDR1 is SGHVS and CDR2 is FNYEAQ in the germline V gene. V was shortened by 5 bases and J by 3 bases, with 13 bases between the two germline ends. CDR3 length: 15 residues.

This clonotype was seen ten or more times. The V gene is TRBV7-6, the J gene TRBJ1-5, with 9 bases fitting TRBD1. Trimming removed 6 bases from V and 4 bases from J; junction bases left unmatched: 7. From germline, CDR1 is SGHVS and CDR2 FNYEAQ. The CDR3 has 15 residues. In DNA form, the CDR3 reads TGTGCCAGCAGTTGGGGACAGGGAGGGAATCAGCCCCAGCATTTT. This translates into CASSWGQGGNQPQHF.

The V call is TRBV4-2, the J call TRBJ2-7; 8 positions match TRBD1. This CDR3 is 15 amino acids long. Germline values: CDR1 LGHNA, CDR2 YNFKEQ. V was pared by 0 bases and J by 2 bases, with 3 bases of the junction left unmatched. Here the CDR3 reads CASSQDDRGAYEQYF. DNA of the CDR3: TGTGCCAGCAGCCAAGATGACAGGGGCGCCTACGAGCAGTACTTC.